Shown below are 20 T cell receptor beta chains from a single sample sequenced in a study of T cells in Graves' hyperthyroidism and ophthalmopathy. TCR beta CDR3 sequences were amplified from RNA transcripts. With the HTBI primer set, the TCR CDR3 went through a first round of RT-PCR. MiXCR, applied by TCRdb to the multiplex PCR reads, yields one record per CDR3 protein. The sample lists about 660,000 distinct CDR3 sequences, 45% occurring once. The sequencing sample was made of peripheral blood or thyroid tissue (not recorded which). These receptor sequences come from an adult man with Graves' disease, either hyperthyroidism or ophthalmopathy (not recorded which).

The V gene is TRBV5-1, the J gene TRBJ1-1, with D hard to call. V lost 10 bases, J lost 4 bases, and 8 bases lay in between. This CDR3 is 10 amino acids long. Germline V CDR1 and CDR2: SGHRS, YFSETQ. Here the CDR3 DNA reads TGCGCCGGGTGGAGCACTGAAGCTTTCTTT. Amino acids: CAGWSTEAFF.

The rearrangement links TRBV18 to TRBJ2-5; the D is unclear. The germline V gene encodes CDR1 KGHSH and CDR2 LQKENI. The V and J ends lost 3 bases and 2 bases respectively, with 10 bases between them. The CDR3 consists of 14 residues. The CDR3 protein is CASSPFKGQETQYF. CDR3 nucleotide sequence: TGTGCCAGCTCACCGTTTAAGGGACAAGAGACCCAGTACTTC.

The J gene is TRBJ1-1, the V gene TRBV19; 7 bases are shared with TRBD1. Trimming took 9 bases from V and 2 from J; bases not matched to a gene: 9. This CDR3 spans 14 amino acids. CDR1 and CDR2 from the germline V gene are LNHDA and SQIVND (reference sequence). The CDR3 protein is CASRPGQANTEAFF. CDR3 coding DNA: TGTGCCAGCAGACCCGGACAGGCTAACACTGAAGCTTTCTTT.

A word on this clonotype: A read error may explain this, as a much larger clone is one base away. The CDR3 bases are TGCAGCGTTTATCCTGATGGGACCTACGAGCAGCACTTC. This codes for CSVYPDGTYEQHF. J is TRBJ2-7 and V is TRBV29-1; D possibly uses TRBD1 or TRBD2 (5 bases each). Germline CDR1 is SQVTM and CDR2 is ANQGSEA. This CDR3 comprises 13 residues.

This clonotype showed up many times. As DNA, the CDR3 is TGTGCCAGCAAGTATTACAGGGGGGACTATGGCTACACCTTC. Protein product: CASKYYRGDYGYTF. The genes are TRBV2 and TRBJ1-2, with 8 bases fitting TRBD1. This CDR3 is built from 14 residues. Germline CDR1 SNHLY, CDR2 FYNNEI. With 7 bases clipped from V and 3 bases from J, the junction kept 7 bases outside the gene matches. Variable domain in full (rest from reference TRBV2 and TRBJ1-2): EPEVTQTPSHQVTQMGQEVILRCVPISNHLYFYWYRQILGQKVEFLVSFYNNEISEKSEIFDDQFSVERPDGSNFTLKIRSTKLEDSAMYFCASKYYRGDYGYTFGSGTRLTVV.

The sample holds a few counts of this clonotype. The V call is TRBV7-2, the J call TRBJ1-3; possible D gene TRBD1, 5 bases. V lost 5 bases, J lost 1 base, and 18 bases lay in between. CDR1 SGHTA and CDR2 FQGNSA come from the germline V gene. This CDR3 region has 17 residues. Here the CDR3 DNA reads TGTGCCAGCAGCATAAAAAACACAGGACCTTCTGGAAACACCATATATTTT. The encoded protein is CASSIKNTGPSGNTIYF.

The chain couples TRBV20-1 to TRBJ1-1; possibly TRBD1 for D (5 bases). Germline assignment: CDR1 DFQATT and CDR2 SNEGSKA (reference sequence). The CDR3 totals 14 residues. V was pared by 6 bases and J by 1 base, with 15 bases between. The CDR3 reads CSARSGRWNTEAFF. CDR3 coding DNA: TGCAGTGCCCGCTCGGGACGGTGGAACACTGAAGCTTTCTTT.

This clonotype was observed a few times. CDR3 DNA: TGTGCCAGCAGCCACACAGGGGGTGGCTACGAGCAGTACTTC. Protein sequence: CASSHTGGGYEQYF. V gene TRBV7-9 combines with J gene TRBJ2-7, with TRBD1 matching over 8 bases. Per the germline V gene, CDR1 is SEHNR and CDR2 is FQNEAQ (reference sequence). The V segment lost 5 bases and the J segment 3 bases; nucleotides outside the gene matches: 6. The CDR3 totals 14 residues.

This clonotype occurred a few times. The rearrangement joins TRBV20-1 to TRBJ1-5, with TRBD1 matching over 7 bases. The CDR3 length is 13 residues. Germline CDR1 is DFQATT and CDR2 is SNEGSKA (reference sequence). With 6 bases clipped from V and 5 bases from J, the junction kept 7 bases outside the gene matches. The CDR3 is CSANTGVHQPQHF. The CDR3 bases are TGCAGTGCAAACACAGGGGTTCATCAGCCCCAGCATTTT.

Notes on this clonotype: One junction end does not reproduce the germline sequence, and a read error may be involved. The chain has TRBV7-9 and TRBJ2-7; D is perhaps TRBD2 (6 bases). Germline loops: CDR1 SEHNR, CDR2 FQNEAQ (reference sequence). The CDR3 is 15 amino acids. This chain's CDR3 is CASSLAPGEGYVQYF. The CDR3 coding sequence is TGTGCCAGCAGCTTAGCCCCGGGAGAGGGCTACGTGCAGTACTTC.

This clonotype showed up many times. The rearrangement links TRBV2 to TRBJ1-2; D gene uncertain. Germline V lookup: CDR1 SNHLY, CDR2 FYNNEI. Trimming took off 1 base at V and 4 bases at J, with 4 bases between the two ends. The CDR3 has 12 amino acids. The CDR3 region has the DNA TGTGCCAGCAGTGAAGAGGGCTATGGCTACACCTTC. Its protein product is CASSEEGYGYTF.

As concerns this clonotype: Since a much larger clone is just one base distant, this may be a read error. The genes are TRBV12-5 and TRBJ2-5; D is perhaps TRBD2 (6 bases). In germline, CDR1 is LGHNT, CDR2 FRNRAP. The CDR3 runs to 14 residues. The ends were cut back, 6 bases at V and 5 bases at J, with 16 bases in the middle. CDR3 region: CASGGIWREETQYF. DNA for the CDR3: TGTGCTAGTGGCGGCATTTGGAGGGAGGAGACCCAGTACTTC.

The V and J genes are TRBV15 and TRBJ1-1; D gene ambiguous. Germline V gene sequence: CDR1 LNHNV, CDR2 YYDKDF (reference sequence). V gave up 0 bases and J gave up 0 bases, with 14 bases separating them. This CDR3 spans 17 amino acids. DNA for the CDR3: TGTGCCACCAGCAGAGAGTACCCCGGCGGTATGAACACTGAAGCTTTCTTT. This encodes CATSREYPGGMNTEAFF.

This clonotype was detected many times. The rearrangement joins TRBV29-1 to TRBJ2-7, with TRBD1 matching 8 bases. Germline lookup yields CDR1 SQVTM and CDR2 ANQGSEA. V was clipped by 7 bases and J by 1 base; unmatched bases: 9. CDR3 length: 14 amino acids. The CDR3 DNA reads as TGCAGCGCGAGCGACAGGGGAAGATCCTACGAGCAGTACTTC. Translating gives CSASDRGRSYEQYF.

V usage is TRBV29-1 and J usage is TRBJ1-6, with a possible D match to TRBD1 (6 bases). The CDR3 totals 12 residues. Trimming stripped 8 bases from V and 6 bases from J, with 11 bases between. Germline values: CDR1 SQVTM, CDR2 ANQGSEA. The CDR3 reads CSLARGNSPLHF. In nucleotides, the CDR3 is TGCAGCTTGGCCAGGGGTAATTCACCCCTCCACTTT.

Comment on this clonotype: A much larger clonotype is one base distant, so this may be a read error. The genes are TRBV20-1 and TRBJ2-7, with a possible D match to TRBD2 (6 bases). This CDR3 is built from 11 residues. Trimming removed 5 bases at V and 3 bases at J, with 8 bases between. Germline V gene sequence: CDR1 DFQATT, CDR2 SNEGSKA (reference sequence). CDR3 nucleotide sequence: TGCAGTGCTCTGGAGGGCTACGAGCAGTACTTC. Protein sequence: CSALEGYEQYF.

This clonotype was counted ten times or more. This chain uses TRBV2 with TRBJ1-2, with unresolved D. Trimming left V 4 bases short and J 3 bases short, with 6 bases between. Germline CDR1 and CDR2: SNHLY and FYNNEI. The CDR3 length is 12 residues. CDR3 in amino acids: CASSAGYYGYTF. CDR3 DNA: TGTGCCAGCAGTGCGGGTTACTATGGCTACACCTTC.

V is TRBV7-8 and J is TRBJ1-2; weak D call: TRBD1 (5 bases). V was trimmed by 5 bases and J by 2 bases, leaving 12 bases between them. Germline V gene data show CDR1 as SGHVS and CDR2 as FQNEAQ. This CDR3 contains 14 residues. In DNA, the CDR3 is TGTGCCAGCAGCCATAGCCAGGGCAACTATGGCTACACCTTC. Protein sequence: CASSHSQGNYGYTF. The full variable domain, rest sourced from reference TRBV7-8 and TRBJ1-2, is GAGVSQSPRYKVAKRGQDVALRCDPISGHVSLFWYQQALGQGPEFLTYFQNEAQLDKSGLPSDRFFAERPEGSVSTLKIQRTQQEDSAVYLCASSHSQGNYGYTFGSGTRLTVV.

A note on this clonotype: One end of the junction varies from germline; a read error may be responsible. The J gene is TRBJ1-5, the V gene TRBV9; 11 nucleotides align to TRBD1. Germline CDR1 reads SGDLS; CDR2 reads YYNGEE. The CDR3 consists of 16 residues. The CDR3 region is CASSMDRGLSDQPQHF. DNA for the CDR3: TGTGCTAGCAGTATGGACAGGGGGCTCAGCGATCAGCCCCAGCATTTT.

This clonotype showed up just a few times. The genes are TRBV6-5 and TRBJ2-7; perhaps TRBD1 as D (6 bases). The germline V gene has CDR1 MNHEY and CDR2 SVGAGI. V was trimmed by 8 bases and J by 2 bases, leaving 13 bases between them. This CDR3 contains 13 residues. The CDR3 coding sequence is TGTGCCAGCGCCTCCGGGACAACCTACGAGCAGTACTTC. Translation gives CASASGTTYEQYF.